These 20 T cell receptor beta chains came from one sample sequenced in a study of vaccination and CD4 T cells after COVID-19. For these TCRs, the target antigens are not known. Oncomine TCR Beta short-read sequencing was applied to DNA from cultured CD4+ T cells. TCRdb fed the PCR reads into MiXCR, producing one record per CDR3 protein. The sample records under 25,000 distinct CDR3 sequences, about 44% being singletons. The treatment denotes: roughly 11-day PBMC culture with coronavirus spike peptide pools or control peptides (ViraFEST assay). The sample was CD4+ T cells from blood, cultured in vitro, taken after SARS-CoV-2 vaccination. The receptors were gathered from a human donor who had recovered from COVID-19.

This clonotype has a handful of counts. V and J are TRBV5-8 and TRBJ1-1; weak D call: TRBD1 (6 bases). This CDR3 is built from 13 residues. Per the germline V gene, CDR1 is SGHTS and CDR2 is YDEGEE. Trimming pared 3 bases from V and 5 bases from J, leaving 11 bases between. This chain's CDR3 is CASSYLQGTEAFF. CDR3 DNA: TGTGCCAGCAGCTACCTACAGGGAACTGAAGCTTTCTTT.

This clonotype was seen once. This rearrangement joins TRBV2 to TRBJ1-5, with a possible D match to TRBD1 (6 bases). Between the trimmed V and J ends, which lost 6 bases and 0 bases, there was a span of 12 bases. This CDR3 has 15 amino acids. Germline loops: CDR1 SNHLY, CDR2 FYNNEI. The CDR3 nucleotides are TGTGCCAGCAGAGAAAGACAGGTTAGCAATCAGCCCCAGCATTTT. It translates to CASRERQVSNQPQHF. Looking up the rest from reference TRBV2 and TRBJ1-5 gives the full variable domain: EPEVTQTPSHQVTQMGQEVILRCVPISNHLYFYWYRQILGQKVEFLVSFYNNEISEKSEIFDDQFSVERPDGSNFTLKIRSTKLEDSAMYFCASRERQVSNQPQHFGDGTRLSIL.

The rearrangement joins TRBV7-9 to TRBJ1-1; D is unresolved. Germline lookup yields CDR1 SEHNR and CDR2 FQNEAQ (reference sequence). The CDR3 loop spans 13 amino acids. V was pared by 1 base and J by 8 bases, with 11 bases between. CDR3 in amino acids: CASSLGLKTEAFF. The CDR3 DNA sequence: TGTGCCAGCAGCTTAGGGTTGAAAACCGAAGCTTTCTTT.

This rearrangement joins TRBV7-2 to TRBJ2-1; 11 bases align to TRBD2. The CDR3 loop spans 14 amino acids. Germline values: CDR1 SGHTA, CDR2 FQGNSA. Trimming took 1 base from V and 9 from J; bases not matched to a gene: 2. CDR3 in DNA: TGTGCCAGCAGCTTAGGACTAGCGGGGAGTGAGCAGTTCTTC. This sequence encodes CASSLGLAGSEQFF.

V gene TRBV6-5 combines with J gene TRBJ2-1; 10 nucleotides match TRBD2. CDR1 and CDR2 (germline): MNHEY, SVGAGI. The CDR3 runs to 20 residues. Germline trimming cut 0 bases from V and 6 bases from J; bases unmatched to any gene: 17. In DNA, the CDR3 is TGTGCCAGCAGTTACTCGAGCGGCCAGCGGGGGGGCCGATTTTTCAATGAGCAGTTCTTC. It yields the protein CASSYSSGQRGGRFFNEQFF.

The V and J genes are TRBV4-1 and TRBJ1-1, with 9 bases aligning to TRBD1. CDR3 length: 16 amino acids. Looked up from germline, CDR1 is MGHRA and CDR2 is YSYEKL. V shed 5 bases and J 4 bases; nucleotides not matched to a gene: 11. Here the CDR3 DNA reads TGCGCCAGCAGCTTAACTTCCGGGACAGGGAGCACTGAAGCTTTCTTT. This sequence encodes CASSLTSGTGSTEAFF.

The chain recombines TRBV6-2 or TRBV6-3 with TRBJ2-7, with 7 bases aligning to TRBD1. The trim removed 1 base at V and 2 bases at J, leaving 5 bases unmatched. This CDR3 region has 15 residues. Germline V gene lookup returns CDR1 MNHEY and CDR2 SVGEGT. This CDR3 is CASSYFTGDTYEQYF. Here the CDR3 DNA reads TGTGCCAGCAGTTACTTTACAGGGGACACCTACGAGCAGTACTTC.

This clonotype has just one count. The chain carries TRBV5-4 and TRBJ1-1, with D uncertain. There are 18 residues in the CDR3. V gave up 4 bases and J gave up 7 bases, with 29 bases separating them. CDR1 is SGHNT and CDR2 is YYREEE in the germline V gene (reference sequence). The CDR3 is CASSPPGRALLTIGEAFF. In DNA, the CDR3 is TGTGCCAGCAGCCCGCCGGGTAGGGCCCTCCTGACGATTGGTGAAGCTTTCTTT.

The CDR3 spells CASSTRGGNEQYF. CDR3 sequence (DNA): TGTGCCAGTAGTACCCGGGGGGGTAACGAGCAGTACTTC. V gene TRBV19 combines with J gene TRBJ2-7; 8 bases are a match to TRBD2. Germline values: CDR1 LNHDA, CDR2 SQIVND (reference sequence). V gave up 4 bases and J gave up 5 bases; unmatched junction bases: 4. The CDR3 runs 13 residues.

This clonotype has only a few counts. The chain recombines TRBV7-8 with TRBJ1-1; TRBD1 is a possible D gene (6 bases). V was pared by 7 bases and J by 3 bases, with 15 bases between. CDR3 size: 14 residues. Germline V gene sequence: CDR1 SGHVS, CDR2 FQNEAQ. DNA of the CDR3: TGTGCCAGCACCGAGGACAGAGATTACACTGAAGCTTTCTTT. Protein sequence: CASTEDRDYTEAFF.

The DNA for the CDR3 is TGTGCCAGCAGCTTGGGGACAGACCAAGAGACCCAGTACTTC. This gives the protein CASSLGTDQETQYF. This chain connects TRBV7-9 to TRBJ2-5; TRBD1 aligns across 7 bases. This CDR3 has 14 residues. V gave up 3 bases and J gave up 0 bases; unmatched junction bases: 1. CDR1 is SEHNR, CDR2 FQNEAQ, per germline (reference sequence).

The DNA of the CDR3 is TGTGCCAGCAGCTCCTTGCGAGGGACCCAGTACTTC. Its translation is CASSSLRGTQYF. This chain joins TRBV6-2 or TRBV6-3 and TRBJ2-5; D remains unclear. This CDR3 has 12 amino acids. Germline V lookup: CDR1 MNHEY, CDR2 SVGEGT. V was clipped by 6 bases and J by 7 bases, with 12 bases between them.

The chain joins TRBV6-5 to TRBJ2-1; 7 positions agree with TRBD2. Trimming cost V 0 bases and J 9 bases; bases outside gene matches: 14. Germline-derived CDR1 and CDR2 are MNHEY and SVGAGI. This CDR3 spans 17 amino acids. For the CDR3, the DNA is TGTGCCAGCAGTTACTCGAGGCCTCGCGGGAGTCCTGGTGAGCAGTTCTTC. Its translation: CASSYSRPRGSPGEQFF.

CDR3 loop: CASSSGLAGGSSYEQYF. CDR3 sequence (DNA): TGTGCCAGCAGTTCAGGACTAGCGGGAGGGTCCTCCTACGAGCAGTACTTC. This chain connects TRBV28 to TRBJ2-7, with 15 bases that match TRBD2. Germline-derived CDR1 and CDR2 are MDHEN and SYDVKM. CDR3 length equals 17 residues. V was pared by 4 bases and J by 0 bases, with 4 bases of the junction left unmatched.

This clonotype has just a few counts. The gene calls are TRBV6-5 and TRBJ2-7, with D tentatively TRBD1 (5 bases). V gave up 2 bases and J gave up 1 base, with 9 bases separating them. This CDR3 region has 14 residues. Germline V CDR1 and CDR2: MNHEY, SVGAGI. The CDR3 DNA reads as TGTGCCAGCAGTTACCAGACAGATTCCTACGAGCAGTACTTC. Its translation: CASSYQTDSYEQYF.

The chain recombines TRBV20-1 with TRBJ2-1; D is undetermined. This CDR3 region has 15 residues. Germline V gene data show CDR1 as DFQATT and CDR2 as SNEGSKA (reference sequence). Trimming took 0 bases from V and 0 from J, leaving 9 bases between them. CDR3 amino acids: CSARDAKLSYNEQFF. CDR3 bases: TGCAGTGCTAGAGATGCAAAGCTCTCCTACAATGAGCAGTTCTTC.

The chain employs TRBV7-2 and TRBJ2-6; 10 bases match TRBD1. Germline trimming cut 2 bases from V and 6 bases from J; bases unmatched to any gene: 7. The CDR3 spans 17 residues. In germline, CDR1 is SGHTA, CDR2 FQGNSA. CDR3 protein: CASSLQPGQGKANVLTF. The CDR3 DNA is TGTGCCAGCAGCTTACAACCGGGACAGGGGAAGGCCAACGTCCTGACTTTC.

This sequence joins TRBV2 and TRBJ2-2; D might be TRBD1 or TRBD2, each matching 5 bases. The V gene lost 4 bases and the J gene lost 0 bases, with 9 bases spanning the gap. The CDR3 has 15 amino acids. The V gene's germline CDR1 is SNHLY and CDR2 FYNNEI. The CDR3: CASSARGSNTGELFF. CDR3 sequence (DNA): TGTGCCAGCAGTGCACGGGGCTCGAACACCGGGGAGCTGTTTTTT. The entire variable domain, with the rest obtained from reference TRBV2 and TRBJ2-2, is as follows: EPEVTQTPSHQVTQMGQEVILRCVPISNHLYFYWYRQILGQKVEFLVSFYNNEISEKSEIFDDQFSVERPDGSNFTLKIRSTKLEDSAMYFCASSARGSNTGELFFGEGSRLTVL.

This clonotype occurred a few times. The chain carries TRBV7-9 and TRBJ1-1, with unresolved D. This CDR3 is built from 16 residues. Trimming left V 2 bases short and J 1 base short, with 14 bases between. The germline V gene has CDR1 SEHNR and CDR2 FQNEAQ (reference sequence). The CDR3 region has the DNA TGTGCCAGCAGCTTATTAAGGCCCTTTGGGAACACTGAAGCTTTCTTT. Translated: CASSLLRPFGNTEAFF.

There are a few counts of this clonotype. The chain employs TRBV27 and TRBJ1-2; D remains unclear. This CDR3 contains 14 residues. CDR1 and CDR2 (germline): MNHEY, SMNVEV (reference sequence). Trimming took 0 bases from V and 1 from J, leaving 6 bases between them. The CDR3 region has the DNA TGTGCCAGCAGTTTATCTGGAAATAACTATGGCTACACCTTC. It is translated as CASSLSGNNYGYTF.